This T cell receptor (beta chain) was identified in a study of blood T cell repertoires in COVID-19. The CDR3 spans 15 residues. Per the germline V gene, CDR1 is SGDLS and CDR2 is YYNGEE. The trim removed 2 bases at V and 3 bases at J, leaving 5 bases unmatched. This clone was recorded once. Clones were sequenced by immunoSEQ multiplex PCR, and TCRdb holds only the in-frame ones, with some missing. The top ten clones hold 4.5% to 5% of a sample with under 95,000 clones, around nine tenths of them seen once. The sequence was obtained from a woman of 80 years or more with acute or convalescent COVID-19. V is TRBV9 and J is TRBJ2-7; TRBD1 aligns across 10 bases. Specimen: peripheral blood. CDR3 coding DNA: TGTGCCAGCAGCGTGGCAGGACAGGGGGACTACGAGCAGTACTTC. Protein: CASSVAGQGDYEQYF.